What follows is one T cell receptor (beta chain) and its context. This clone's antigen is unknown. No base-level quality is on record; no much larger clone is a single base apart. The listed sequencing device is Illumina HiSeq 2500. Quantitative 5'-RACE with molecular barcodes was the method used to prepare the TCR beta libraries. The published analysis was carried out like this. A new computational method, built on a probabilistic model of VDJ rearrangement, was used to identify disease-linked TCR variants. TCRdb reworked the public reads: Q25 trimming with fastp, MiXCR clone assembly, productive beta chains retained. CDR3 protein duplicates are merged, each entry listing the most common genes and DNA. V and J calls and clone size were set by TCRdb, not the authors. The sample includes 500,000 to 550,000 distinct CDR3 sequences, with approximately 12% observed a single time. In total, the top ten clones hold nearly 7% of the sample.

This sample was taken from a study of CD8 T cells in ankylosing spondylitis (dated by TCRdb to about 2017). Broadly, across the study: The study profiled T cell receptor beta repertoires in healthy donors and ankylosing spondylitis patients to find disease-linked TCR variants. In total, the full study cohort was made up of 100 to 140 healthy donors and approximately 24 ankylosing spondylitis patients. Samples of peripheral blood were taken, and for ankylosing spondylitis patients, synovial fluid was collected as well.

The junction shows trimming of 6 bases on V and 4 bases on J, plus 22 bases between the germline ends. Looking up the germline V gene yields CDR1 MNHEY and CDR2 SVGEGT. From cysteine to phenylalanine, the CDR3 is 17 amino acids long. Kept here is only the CDR3 DNA, which spans 51 bases and is read in frame from base 1. Broad study findings and their caveats: According to the report, matched synovial fluid samples from ankylosing spondylitis patients were significantly enriched for the disease-linked clones. Some TCR beta motif variants had previously been reported in synovial fluid and blood of reactive arthritis patients, which suggested common disease-initiation mechanisms. A TCR beta motif of 7 or 8 highly homologous amino acid variants appeared characteristic of blood from ankylosing spondylitis patients. The disease-linked clones showed a CD8+ phenotype and occurred at relatively low frequencies in peripheral blood.

The chain links TRBV6-2 or TRBV6-3 with TRBJ2-1; matching of 6 bases hints at TRBD2 as the D gene. The TCR was taken from a male donor with ankylosing spondylitis. The sequenced sample was blood, either unsorted or a sorted T cell fraction (not recorded which). Here the CDR3 is given as CASSTRRGNFPYNEQFF. Here is the DNA: TGTGCCAGCAGCACAAGGCGCGGGAACTTCCCATACAATGAGCAGTTCTTC.